The rows below give T cell receptor beta chains drawn from one sample of a study of glioma-infiltrating T cells. TCRdb re-called the multiplex PCR reads with MiXCR, one entry per CDR3 protein. The sample shows 150,000 to 200,000 distinct CDR3 sequences, about 47% of them seen only once. The sequencing sample was made of glioma tissue, nonneoplastic brain tissue, or PBMCs (not recorded which). All receptors come from a human donor with low-grade glioma or glioblastoma, undergoing nonglioma brain surgery, or in good health (not recorded which). The CDR3 runs from the conserved cysteine through the conserved F or W. Each record gives: CDR3 protein, CDR3 DNA, CDR3 length, D gene, J gene, clone size, V gene. The D gene is left open where the match is weak. Some rows have no size entry. The others give once, few or many, or a class for an expanded clone.

CDR3 protein: CASSENRITTDTQYF
CDR3 DNA: TGTGCCAGCAGTGAAAACAGAATAACCACAGATACGCAGTATTTT
CDR3 length: 15
D gene: -
J gene: TRBJ2-3
clone size: many
V gene: TRBV6-1

CDR3 protein: CASRRTQDSNQPQHF
CDR3 DNA: TGTGCCAGCAGACGGACACAAGATAGCAATCAGCCCCAGCATTTT
CDR3 length: 15
D gene: -
J gene: TRBJ1-5
clone size: many
V gene: TRBV4-2

CDR3 protein: CASSTGGAYEQYF
CDR3 DNA: TGTGCCAGCAGTACAGGGGGCGCTTACGAGCAGTACTTC
CDR3 length: 13
D gene: TRBD1
J gene: TRBJ2-7
clone size: -
V gene: TRBV6-1

CDR3 protein: CDSNTGYTGELFF
CDR3 DNA: TGCGACAGCAACACAGGCTACACCGGGGAGCTGTTTTTT
CDR3 length: 13
D gene: -
J gene: TRBJ2-2
clone size: -
V gene: TRBV5-1

CDR3 protein: CASSFPPLGNYEQYF
CDR3 DNA: TGTGCCAGCAGCTTCCCCCCTCTAGGAAACTACGAGCAGTACTTC
CDR3 length: 15
D gene: -
J gene: TRBJ2-7
clone size: many
V gene: TRBV6-1

CDR3 protein: CASSWVTQYF
CDR3 DNA: TGTGCTAGCAGTTGGGTTACGCAGTATTTT
CDR3 length: 10
D gene: -
J gene: TRBJ2-3
clone size: -
V gene: TRBV28

CDR3 protein: CASSGSGDEQFF
CDR3 DNA: TGTGCCAGCAGTGGAAGTGGGGATGAGCAGTTCTTC
CDR3 length: 12
D gene: -
J gene: TRBJ2-1
clone size: many
V gene: TRBV25-1

CDR3 protein: CSAPGGGKQETEYF
CDR3 DNA: TGCAGTGCCCCCGGAGGAGGCAAGCAAGAGACCGAGTACTTC
CDR3 length: 14
D gene: -
J gene: TRBJ2-5
clone size: -
V gene: TRBV20-1

CDR3 protein: CASSPVQGGSQETQYF
CDR3 DNA: TGTGCCAGCTCACCCGTACAGGGTGGGAGCCAAGAGACCCAGTACTTC
CDR3 length: 16
D gene: -
J gene: TRBJ2-5
clone size: -
V gene: TRBV18

CDR3 protein: CAIRPDSNQPQHF
CDR3 DNA: TGTGCCATCAGACCCGACAGCAATCAGCCCCAGCATTTT
CDR3 length: 13
D gene: -
J gene: TRBJ1-5
clone size: many
V gene: TRBV10-3

CDR3 protein: CASSPVSGANVLTF
CDR3 DNA: TGTGCCAGCTCACCTGTCTCTGGGGCCAACGTCCTGACTTTC
CDR3 length: 14
D gene: -
J gene: TRBJ2-6
clone size: -
V gene: TRBV18

CDR3 protein: CASSLGSGDTQYF
CDR3 DNA: TGTGCCAGCAGCTTAGGGTCCGGCGATACGCAGTATTTT
CDR3 length: 13
D gene: -
J gene: TRBJ2-3
clone size: many
V gene: TRBV7-2

CDR3 protein: CASSQAGAYTDTQYF
CDR3 DNA: TGTGCCAGCAGCCAAGCGGGGGCCTACACAGATACGCAGTATTTT
CDR3 length: 15
D gene: -
J gene: TRBJ2-3
clone size: -
V gene: TRBV3-1

CDR3 protein: CSAREKRYSGSWTYNEQFF
CDR3 DNA: TGCAGTGCTAGAGAAAAGCGGTATAGCGGGAGCTGGACCTACAATGAGCAGTTCTTC
CDR3 length: 19
D gene: TRBD2
J gene: TRBJ2-1
clone size: few
V gene: TRBV20-1

CDR3 protein: CASRGMSFTYEQYF
CDR3 DNA: TGTGCCAGCAGGGGGATGAGCTTTACCTACGAGCAGTACTTC
CDR3 length: 14
D gene: -
J gene: TRBJ2-7
clone size: -
V gene: TRBV2

CDR3 protein: CASSQRQGDYEQYF
CDR3 DNA: TGCGCCAGCAGCCAACGACAGGGTGACTACGAGCAGTACTTC
CDR3 length: 14
D gene: TRBD1
J gene: TRBJ2-7
clone size: few
V gene: TRBV4-1

CDR3 protein: CASSLGSGESTDTQYF
CDR3 DNA: TGTGCCAGCAGCCTAGGCTCTGGGGAATCGACAGATACGCAGTATTTT
CDR3 length: 16
D gene: -
J gene: TRBJ2-3
clone size: few
V gene: TRBV7-9

CDR3 protein: CASSERAGSISMYYEQYF
CDR3 DNA: TGTGCCAGCTCGGAGAGGGCGGGAAGTATTAGTATGTACTACGAGCAGTACTTC
CDR3 length: 18
D gene: -
J gene: TRBJ2-7
clone size: -
V gene: TRBV18

CDR3 protein: CASSLTRIHGNTIYF
CDR3 DNA: TGTGCCAGCAGCTTAACACGGATACACGGAAACACCATATATTTT
CDR3 length: 15
D gene: -
J gene: TRBJ1-3
clone size: once
V gene: TRBV7-9

CDR3 protein: CSVEITGMNTEAFF
CDR3 DNA: TGCAGCGTTGAAATAACTGGGATGAACACTGAAGCTTTCTTT
CDR3 length: 14
D gene: -
J gene: TRBJ1-1
clone size: few
V gene: TRBV29-1

CDR3 protein: CSVNAEFTGELFF
CDR3 DNA: TGCAGCGTTAATGCCGAATTCACCGGGGAGCTGTTTTTT
CDR3 length: 13
D gene: -
J gene: TRBJ2-2
clone size: -
V gene: TRBV29-1

CDR3 protein: CASSERDEQYF
CDR3 DNA: TGTGCCAGCAGCGAACGTGACGAGCAGTACTTC
CDR3 length: 11
D gene: -
J gene: TRBJ2-7
clone size: few
V gene: TRBV7-9

CDR3 protein: CSAKDGLWNEQYF
CDR3 DNA: TGCAGTGCCAAGGACGGCCTTTGGAACGAGCAGTACTTC
CDR3 length: 13
D gene: -
J gene: TRBJ2-7
clone size: many
V gene: TRBV20-1

CDR3 protein: CASSQGPGTNGYTF
CDR3 DNA: TGTGCCAGCAGCCAAGGCCCAGGGACCAATGGCTACACCTTC
CDR3 length: 14
D gene: -
J gene: TRBJ1-2
clone size: many
V gene: TRBV5-4

CDR3 protein: CASSFRAARRNYNEQFF
CDR3 DNA: TGTGCCAGCAGTTTCCGTGCGGCCAGGCGAAACTACAATGAGCAGTTCTTT
CDR3 length: 17
D gene: -
J gene: TRBJ2-1
clone size: once
V gene: TRBV6-2/TRBV6-3

CDR3 protein: CSARPTLARTFSQYF
CDR3 DNA: TGCAGTGCTAGACCAACCCTAGCGCGGACTTTTTCGCAGTATTTT
CDR3 length: 15
D gene: -
J gene: TRBJ2-3
clone size: -
V gene: TRBV20-1

CDR3 protein: CSVEDSGYEQFF
CDR3 DNA: TGCAGCGTTGAAGATTCCGGGTACGAGCAGTTCTTC
CDR3 length: 12
D gene: -
J gene: TRBJ2-1
clone size: few
V gene: TRBV29-1

CDR3 protein: CASSPTIGSYEQYF
CDR3 DNA: TGTGCCAGCAGCCCAACTATCGGGAGTTACGAGCAGTACTTC
CDR3 length: 14
D gene: -
J gene: TRBJ2-7
clone size: -
V gene: TRBV7-2

CDR3 protein: CARTLLAGAPDTQYF
CDR3 DNA: TGTGCCAGAACCCTACTAGCGGGAGCCCCAGATACGCAGTATTTT
CDR3 length: 15
D gene: TRBD2
J gene: TRBJ2-3
clone size: -
V gene: TRBV12-3/TRBV12-4

CDR3 protein: CSGTGGGYRYTF
CDR3 DNA: TGCAGCGGGACTGGGGGCGGGTATCGCTACACCTTC
CDR3 length: 12
D gene: -
J gene: TRBJ1-2
clone size: -
V gene: TRBV29-1

CDR3 protein: CASSLRDEQYF
CDR3 DNA: TGTGCCAGCAGCCTCAGGGACGAGCAGTACTTC
CDR3 length: 11
D gene: -
J gene: TRBJ2-7
clone size: many
V gene: TRBV7-7

CDR3 protein: CSAPPGDRYNEQYF
CDR3 DNA: TGCAGTGCTCCGCCAGGGGACCGATACAACGAGCAGTACTTC
CDR3 length: 14
D gene: -
J gene: TRBJ2-7
clone size: -
V gene: TRBV20-1

CDR3 protein: CGSSLRLAANEQYF
CDR3 DNA: TGTGGCAGCAGTCTCCGACTAGCGGCTAACGAGCAGTACTTC
CDR3 length: 14
D gene: TRBD2
J gene: TRBJ2-7
clone size: once
V gene: TRBV27

CDR3 protein: CAWISDYEQYF
CDR3 DNA: TGTGCCTGGATTAGTGACTACGAGCAGTACTTC
CDR3 length: 11
D gene: -
J gene: TRBJ2-7
clone size: -
V gene: TRBV30

CDR3 protein: CASSEWDRATRNEQFF
CDR3 DNA: TGTGCCAGCAGTGAATGGGACAGGGCGACAAGGAATGAGCAGTTCTTC
CDR3 length: 16
D gene: TRBD1
J gene: TRBJ2-1
clone size: many
V gene: TRBV6-1

CDR3 protein: CSARRSYRITGELFF
CDR3 DNA: TGCAGTGCAAGACGGAGCTACAGGATCACCGGCGAGCTGTTTTTT
CDR3 length: 15
D gene: -
J gene: TRBJ2-2
clone size: -
V gene: TRBV20-1

CDR3 protein: CASRADNNEQFF
CDR3 DNA: TGTGCCAGCAGAGCAGACAACAATGAGCAGTTCTTC
CDR3 length: 12
D gene: -
J gene: TRBJ2-1
clone size: many
V gene: TRBV6-1

CDR3 protein: CASSVFWTSGGNEQFF
CDR3 DNA: TGTGCCAGCAGTGTATTTTGGACTAGCGGGGGGAATGAGCAGTTCTTC
CDR3 length: 16
D gene: TRBD2
J gene: TRBJ2-1
clone size: -
V gene: TRBV25-1

CDR3 protein: CASSLQGTGANVLTF
CDR3 DNA: TGTGCCAGCAGTTTACAGGGAACCGGGGCCAACGTCCTGACTTTC
CDR3 length: 15
D gene: -
J gene: TRBJ2-6
clone size: many
V gene: TRBV27

CDR3 protein: CSARSGVGSNEQFF
CDR3 DNA: TGCAGTGCCCGGTCGGGGGTCGGTTCCAATGAGCAGTTCTTC
CDR3 length: 14
D gene: -
J gene: TRBJ2-1
clone size: many
V gene: TRBV20-1

CDR3 protein: CARAGEREWTGTGELFF
CDR3 DNA: TGTGCCAGAGCGGGGGAGCGGGAGTGGACGGGCACCGGGGAGCTGTTTTTT
CDR3 length: 17
D gene: TRBD2
J gene: TRBJ2-2
clone size: -
V gene: TRBV19

CDR3 protein: CSATPGSRRDTQYF
CDR3 DNA: TGCAGTGCCACACCCGGGAGCCGACGAGATACGCAGTATTTT
CDR3 length: 14
D gene: -
J gene: TRBJ2-3
clone size: many
V gene: TRBV20-1

CDR3 protein: CASSPLGGEAKNIQYF
CDR3 DNA: TGTGCCAGCTCCCCACTGGGAGGTGAAGCCAAAAACATTCAGTACTTC
CDR3 length: 16
D gene: -
J gene: TRBJ2-4
clone size: few
V gene: TRBV18

CDR3 protein: CASSVQGSGEQYF
CDR3 DNA: TGTGCCAGCAGCGTTCAGGGTTCGGGCGAGCAGTACTTC
CDR3 length: 13
D gene: -
J gene: TRBJ2-7
clone size: -
V gene: TRBV9

CDR3 protein: CSARDRTGVRDGYTF
CDR3 DNA: TGCAGTGCCAGAGATCGGACAGGGGTTAGGGATGGCTACACCTTC
CDR3 length: 15
D gene: TRBD1
J gene: TRBJ1-2
clone size: -
V gene: TRBV20-1